The sequence of this T cell receptor beta chain was determined in a study of T cell responses to AZD1222 COVID-19 vaccine. Sequencing was performed with immunoSEQ multiplex PCR; in TCRdb, only in-frame clones are kept and a portion is missing. Among 68,000 or so clones listed, about four fifths were seen once. Study-level points and caveats: It should be noted that donors were predominantly white British and more often female, and clonal diversity was possibly underestimated.

On this clone: The antigen remains unidentified.

CDR1 is MDHEN, CDR2 SYDVKM, per germline. V lost 7 bases and J lost 2, with 11 bases in between. The CDR3 has 13 amino acids. This receptor was obtained from an adult in good health. V and J are TRBV28 and TRBJ1-1; D perhaps matches TRBD1 (6 bases). The source material was peripheral blood, sampled on day 0 of AZD1222 vaccination. The CDR3 loop reads CASNKQGNTEAFF. The CDR3 DNA follows: TGTGCCAGCAACAAACAGGGAAACACTGAAGCTTTCTTT.